The clone carrying this T cell receptor (beta chain) was counted a single time. Germline-derived CDR1 and CDR2 are SGHTA and FQGNSA. This CDR3 has 14 residues. V lost 5 bases, J lost 0 bases, and 10 bases lay in between. Treg sorting used a CD4+CD25+CD127-/low gate. Constant-region reverse primers amplified full-length variable regions, followed by semi-nested Nested Universal Primer A PCR. TCRdb reprocessed the 5' RACE reads with MiXCR, giving one entry per CDR3 protein. Here the sample spans around 50,000 distinct CDR3 sequences, about 26% being singletons. The chain is built from TRBV7-2 and TRBJ1-1; no definite D call. The TCR originated in a female donor with breast cancer. The sample taken for sequencing was tumor-infiltrating Tregs sorted from the breast tumor. As DNA, the CDR3 is TGTGCCAGCAGCGGCGGGATGGTGAACACTGAAGCTTTCTTT. Its translation: CASSGGMVNTEAFF.